Below, one T cell receptor (beta chain) is given with its context. Each CDR3 protein is one row after TCRdb ran MiXCR on the 5' RACE reads. The table records roughly 250,000 distinct CDR3 sequences, 13% of them present only once. The J segment lost 3 bases and the V segment lost 4 bases, leaving 5 bases of the junction unmatched. This CDR3 contains 14 residues. In germline, CDR1 is LNHNV, CDR2 YYDKDF (reference sequence). The sample comes from a study of T cells after yellow fever vaccination. The chain links TRBV15 to TRBJ2-7; TRBD2 matches at 8 bases. The TCR sequence derives from a man under 40 who received the YFV17D yellow fever vaccine. Sequencing used CD4+ T cells sorted from PBMCs, obtained 45 days after the yellow fever booster vaccination. The CDR3 region is CATSINREGYEQYF. The DNA of the CDR3 is TGTGCCACCAGCATAAACCGGGAGGGCTACGAGCAGTACTTC.